The 20 T cell receptor beta chains reported below all come from one sample, sequenced in a study of early T cells in non-severe SARS-CoV-2 infection. TCRdb ran MiXCR on the 5' RACE reads and lists one entry per CDR3 protein. The sample records 65,000 to 75,000 distinct CDR3 sequences, roughly 4.8% being singletons. The specimen comprised whole blood, sampled at baseline. The origin of the receptors is an adult who was a healthcare worker with PCR-confirmed SARS-CoV-2 infection or an uninfected control (not recorded which). The donor label of this sample is uncertain.

This clonotype showed up just a few times. The genes are TRBV6-6 and TRBJ1-2; D might be TRBD1 (5 bases). V lost 2 bases and J lost 5, with 18 bases in between. Germline CDR1 MNHNY, CDR2 SVGAGI (reference sequence). The length of the CDR3 is 16 residues. The CDR3 protein is CASSYDVEGIGYGYTF. In nucleotides, the CDR3 is TGTGCCAGCAGTTACGACGTGGAGGGGATTGGGTATGGCTACACCTTC.

This clonotype came up a few times. The CDR3 here is CASSFRNSYEQYF. The CDR3 region has the DNA TGTGCCAGCAGCTTCCGAAATAGCTACGAGCAGTACTTC. V gene TRBV7-2 combines with J gene TRBJ2-7; unclear D gene. CDR1 is SGHTA, CDR2 FQGNSA, per germline. This CDR3 has 13 residues. With 3 bases removed from V and 3 bases from J, the gap between germline ends came to 9 bases.

The chain carries TRBV28 and TRBJ2-3; TRBD2 agrees at 9 bases. Germline V lookup: CDR1 MDHEN, CDR2 SYDVKM. This CDR3 comprises 16 residues. V trimming: 3 bases; J trimming: 2 bases; junction bases outside the gene matches: 6. CDR3 sequence reads: CASSFDPSGVTDTQYF. DNA of the CDR3: TGTGCCAGCAGTTTTGATCCTAGCGGGGTCACAGATACGCAGTATTTT.

This clonotype appeared a few times. This chain links TRBV27 with TRBJ2-6, with 9 positions matching TRBD1. The CDR3 is 18 residues long. Germline V gives CDR1 MNHEY, CDR2 SMNVEV (reference sequence). Germline trimming cut 6 bases from V and 0 bases from J; bases unmatched to any gene: 9. This CDR3 reads CASRSWGTGSSGANVLTF. CDR3 coding DNA: TGTGCCAGCAGAAGTTGGGGGACAGGGAGCTCTGGGGCCAACGTCCTGACTTTC.

This clonotype was seen a handful of times. The chain has TRBV11-2 and TRBJ2-2, with D uncertain. The CDR3 runs to 11 residues. Between the trimmed V and J ends, which lost 5 bases and 12 bases, there was a span of 10 bases. Germline CDR1 SGHAT, CDR2 FQNNGV. The CDR3 loop reads CASSPGQKLFF. The CDR3 DNA reads as TGTGCCAGCAGCCCCGGGCAGAAGCTGTTTTTT.

This clonotype came up many times. This rearrangement joins TRBV5-6 to TRBJ2-1, with D perhaps given as TRBD1 or TRBD2 (6 bases each). Germline V gene sequence: CDR1 SGHDT, CDR2 YYEEEE. Trimming left V 4 bases short and J 8 bases short, with 16 bases between. The CDR3 sequence is 14 residues long. The CDR3 DNA follows: TGTGCCAGCAGCAGAGTCCCGGGGGCCTATGAGCAGTTCTTC. Its protein product is CASSRVPGAYEQFF.

This clonotype appeared many times. The V call is TRBV10-3, the J call TRBJ2-2; TRBD1 matches 8 bases. The germline V gene has CDR1 ENHRY and CDR2 SYGVKD. The ends lost 11 bases at V and 5 bases at J; junction bases unmatched: 4. The length of the CDR3 is 12 residues. CDR3 DNA: TGTGCCCTGGGACAGGCGACCGGGGAGCTGTTTTTT. Translated, it gives CALGQATGELFF.

This clonotype has at least ten counts. The gene calls are TRBV12-3 or TRBV12-4 and TRBJ2-5, with D uncertain. The germline V and J ends were trimmed by 5 bases and 2 bases, with 15 bases remaining between them. CDR3 length: 15 residues. The CDR3 protein is CASSPPGLRQETQYF. The CDR3 nucleotides read TGTGCCAGCAGTCCCCCCGGGCTCAGGCAAGAGACCCAGTACTTC.

There are many counts of this clonotype. The V and J genes are TRBV6-2 or TRBV6-3 and TRBJ2-1; possibly TRBD1 for D (5 bases). The CDR3 runs to 14 residues. Between the trimmed V and J ends, which lost 4 bases and 3 bases, there was a span of 10 bases. Germline CDR1 and CDR2: MNHEY and SVGEGT. DNA for the CDR3: TGTGCCAGCAGTTCCTCCAGGGACTACAATGAGCAGTTCTTC. This codes for CASSSSRDYNEQFF.

This clonotype came up a few times. The chain is built from TRBV6-1 and TRBJ1-5; weak D call: TRBD1 (5 bases). Trimming took 7 bases from V and 1 from J, leaving 23 bases between them. The germline V gene encodes CDR1 MNHNS and CDR2 SASEGT. The CDR3 extends over 18 amino acids. CDR3 residues: CASTLSRGLGASNQPQHF. The CDR3 DNA reads as TGTGCCAGCACATTAAGCAGAGGGCTAGGGGCGAGCAATCAGCCCCAGCATTTT.

In DNA form, the CDR3 reads TGTGCCAGCAGCTTGGTGAGGGACGACACTGAAGCTTTCTTT. Amino acids: CASSLVRDDTEAFF. The chain couples TRBV5-5 to TRBJ1-1, with D perhaps TRBD1 (5 bases). This CDR3 comprises 14 residues. Germline CDR1 SGHKS, CDR2 YYEKEE (reference sequence). V gave up 0 bases and J gave up 3 bases, with 9 bases separating them.

This chain's CDR3 is CASSPSGGTEAFF. The CDR3 DNA is TGTGCCAGCAGCCCGTCAGGGGGGACTGAAGCTTTCTTT. This chain links TRBV6-4 with TRBJ1-1; 7 nucleotides agree with TRBD1. There are 13 residues in the CDR3. The V gene's germline CDR1 is MRHNA and CDR2 SNTAGT. V dropped 6 bases and J dropped 5; count of bases not matched to a gene: 6.

V usage is TRBV5-1 and J usage is TRBJ1-1, with 7 bases lining up with TRBD1. CDR1 SGHRS and CDR2 YFSETQ come from the germline V gene. The CDR3 sequence is 15 residues long. J was trimmed by 1 base and V by 2 bases; bases with no gene match: 5. As DNA, the CDR3 is TGCGCCAGCAGCTTAACCAGGACAGGGAACACTGAAGCTTTCTTT. Translated: CASSLTRTGNTEAFF.

This clonotype was detected only a few times. This chain uses TRBV5-1 with TRBJ1-1; possibly TRBD1 for D (5 bases). Germline CDR1 SGHRS, CDR2 YFSETQ. This CDR3 has 13 amino acids. V gave up 4 bases and J gave up 1 base, with 8 bases separating them. CDR3 amino acids: CASSRGTNTEAFF. The CDR3 bases are TGCGCCAGCAGCCGGGGGACGAACACTGAAGCTTTCTTT. The whole variable domain, filled in from reference TRBV5-1 and TRBJ1-1, reads KAGVTQTPRYLIKTRGQQVTLSCSPISGHRSVSWYQQTPGQGLQFLFEYFSETQRNKGNFPGRFSGRQFSNSRSEMNVSTLELGDSALYLCASSRGTNTEAFFGQGTRLTVV.

This chain connects TRBV29-1 to TRBJ2-7; possibly TRBD2 for D (5 bases). The V gene lost 7 bases and the J gene lost 0 bases, with 10 bases spanning the gap. The CDR3 sequence is 12 residues long. Germline V gives CDR1 SQVTM, CDR2 ANQGSEA. The CDR3 loop is CSGRGSSYEQYF. Here the CDR3 DNA reads TGCAGCGGTCGGGGTAGCTCCTACGAGCAGTACTTC.

This clonotype was seen more than once but under ten times. The chain has TRBV19 and TRBJ2-5; TRBD2 agrees at 8 bases. Germline V CDR1 and CDR2: LNHDA, SQIVND (reference sequence). The CDR3 loop spans 13 amino acids. V dropped 5 bases and J dropped 5; count of bases not matched to a gene: 4. The CDR3 spells CASSRGGTETQYF. For the CDR3, the DNA is TGTGCCAGTAGTCGGGGGGGGACGGAGACCCAGTACTTC.

This clonotype was seen only a few times. This chain connects TRBV11-2 to TRBJ2-1; the D gene is possibly TRBD1 (5 bases). The CDR3 sequence is 15 residues long. V dropped 0 bases and J dropped 6 bases, with 12 bases sitting between them. In germline, CDR1 is SGHAT, CDR2 FQNNGV. CDR3 nucleotide sequence: TGTGCCAGCAGCTTAGATGGCAGGGTCTTCAATGAGCAGTTCTTC. Its protein product is CASSLDGRVFNEQFF.

This clonotype has a handful of counts. The V and J genes are TRBV29-1 and TRBJ1-1, with 8 bases aligning to TRBD1. The J segment lost 0 bases and the V segment lost 6 bases, leaving 9 bases of the junction unmatched. Germline lookup yields CDR1 SQVTM and CDR2 ANQGSEA. CDR3 length: 15 residues. The CDR3 sequence is CSVLGQEIMNTEAFF. The DNA for the CDR3 is TGCAGCGTACTGGGACAGGAGATTATGAACACTGAAGCTTTCTTT.

This clonotype turned up a few times. The J gene is TRBJ2-5, the V gene TRBV14; TRBD2 agrees at 8 bases. CDR3 length: 14 amino acids. Germline CDR1 is SGHDN and CDR2 is FVKESK. Unmatched junction bases numbered 5, after V lost 6 bases and J lost 2 bases. This CDR3 reads CASSRLAQQETQYF. In DNA, the CDR3 is TGTGCCAGCAGTCGACTAGCGCAACAAGAGACCCAGTACTTC.

Only a few counts were recorded for this clonotype. The rearrangement links TRBV19 to TRBJ2-5, with D possibly TRBD2 on 5 matching bases. V was trimmed by 0 bases and J by 7 bases, leaving 9 bases between them. The CDR3 has 13 residues. Germline CDR1 is LNHDA and CDR2 is SQIVND (reference sequence). The CDR3 is CASSIEEAGTQYF. For the CDR3, the DNA is TGTGCCAGTAGTATAGAGGAGGCCGGGACCCAGTACTTC. The full variable domain, with the rest looked up from reference TRBV19 and TRBJ2-5, is DGGITQSPKYLFRKEGQNVTLSCEQNLNHDAMYWYRQDPGQGLRLIYYSQIVNDFQKGDIAEGYSVSREKKESFPLTVTSAQKNPTAFYLCASSIEEAGTQYFGPGTRLLVL.